Many counts were recorded for the clone carrying this T cell receptor delta chain. This sample was included in a study of γδ T cells in repeated Plasmodium falciparum infection. Study-level background: Malian children with intense seasonal malaria exposure were compared with matched Australian children.

Each sorted gammadelta sample had TRG and TRD chains sequenced. TCRdb re-processed the multiplex PCR reads using CATT. The sample yields 70,000 to 95,000 delta-chain clones, more than 1.4% seen once. There are 20 residues in the CDR3. The V gene lost 4 bases and the J gene lost 7 bases, with 34 bases spanning the gap. The germline gives CDR1 TSWWSYY, CDR2 QGS. Flow sorting of PBMC yielded separate Vgamma9/Vdelta2+ and Vdelta2-negative gammadelta T cell populations for bulk repertoire analysis. The chain links TRDV1 to TRDJ1; the D gene is possibly TRDD3 (8 bases). The sequenced material came from gamma-delta T cells from blood. This receptor was obtained from a pool of human donors (malaria-infected and uninfected, not separated). The CDR3 here is CALGAPFSYLHWGATVKLIF. CDR3 coding DNA: TGTGCTCTTGGGGCTCCATTTTCCTACTTACACTGGGGGGCCACTGTTAAACTCATCTTT.